The rows below give T cell receptor beta chains drawn from one sample of a study of Graves' ophthalmopathy and Graves' hyperthyroidism. TCRdb called the multiplex PCR reads again in MiXCR, with one record for every CDR3 protein. The table has hundreds of thousands of distinct CDR3 sequences, under 25% seen once. Sequencing used peripheral blood. The receptors were sampled from a woman aged 50 to 65 with Graves' ophthalmopathy. Each CDR3 is given with its conserved first and last residue. The D gene is left open where the match is weak. Not every row has a clone size; where given, it reads once, few, many or a size class.

clone_size: many
v_call: TRBV6-5
d_call: TRBD1
j_call: TRBJ2-7
cdr3_aa: CASSFHRGTYEQYF
cdr3_nt: TGTGCCAGCAGTTTCCACAGGGGGACCTACGAGCAGTACTTC

clone_size: many
v_call: TRBV10-3
d_call: TRBD1
j_call: TRBJ1-6
cdr3_aa: CAISESDRGNSPLHF
cdr3_nt: TGTGCCATCAGTGAGTCTGACAGGGGGAATTCACCCCTCCACTTT

clone_size: many
v_call: TRBV3-1
d_call: NA
j_call: TRBJ2-7
cdr3_aa: CASSQERQETYEQYF
cdr3_nt: TGTGCCAGCAGCCAAGAAAGACAGGAGACCTACGAGCAGTACTTC

clone_size: NA
v_call: TRBV4-1
d_call: TRBD2
j_call: TRBJ2-7
cdr3_aa: CASSPAGTRREQYF
cdr3_nt: TGCGCCAGCAGCCCCGCCGGGACTAGACGCGAGCAGTACTTC

clone_size: few
v_call: TRBV18
d_call: NA
j_call: TRBJ1-1
cdr3_aa: CASSRVVLTEAFF
cdr3_nt: TGTGCCAGCTCCCGGGTTGTCCTCACTGAAGCTTTCTTT

clone_size: NA
v_call: TRBV6-5
d_call: NA
j_call: TRBJ1-1
cdr3_aa: CASSFATVPNTEAFF
cdr3_nt: TGTGCCAGCAGTTTTGCGACAGTCCCTAACACTGAAGCTTTCTTT

clone_size: many
v_call: TRBV6-5
d_call: TRBD2
j_call: TRBJ2-3
cdr3_aa: CASSSRTSVVTDTQYF
cdr3_nt: TGTGCCAGCAGTTCCCGGACTAGCGTTGTCACAGATACGCAGTATTTT

clone_size: many
v_call: TRBV6-5
d_call: NA
j_call: TRBJ1-3
cdr3_aa: CASSYSRGKGNTIYF
cdr3_nt: TGTGCCAGCAGTTACTCGAGAGGGAAGGGAAACACCATATATTTT

clone_size: many
v_call: TRBV11-2
d_call: NA
j_call: TRBJ2-5
cdr3_aa: CASSLEGSFIETQYF
cdr3_nt: TGTGCCAGCAGCTTAGAGGGTAGCTTTATAGAGACCCAGTACTTC

clone_size: many
v_call: TRBV27
d_call: NA
j_call: TRBJ2-7
cdr3_aa: CASSSNYEQYF
cdr3_nt: TGTGCCAGCAGTTCGAATTACGAGCAGTACTTC

clone_size: many
v_call: TRBV29-1
d_call: NA
j_call: TRBJ1-3
cdr3_aa: CSVRSGGDTIYF
cdr3_nt: TGCAGCGTTCGGTCTGGTGGGGACACCATATATTTT

clone_size: many
v_call: TRBV28
d_call: NA
j_call: TRBJ2-6
cdr3_aa: CASSFPSGANVLTF
cdr3_nt: TGTGCCAGCAGTTTTCCTTCTGGGGCCAACGTCCTGACTTTC

clone_size: many
v_call: TRBV5-1
d_call: TRBD1
j_call: TRBJ2-7
cdr3_aa: CASTTHRTGSHEQYF
cdr3_nt: TGCGCCAGCACCACTCACCGGACAGGGTCCCACGAGCAGTACTTC

clone_size: many
v_call: TRBV20-1
d_call: NA
j_call: TRBJ2-5
cdr3_aa: CSASNLQETQYF
cdr3_nt: TGCAGTGCTAGTAACTTGCAAGAGACCCAGTACTTC

clone_size: many
v_call: TRBV6-4
d_call: TRBD1
j_call: TRBJ1-1
cdr3_aa: CASSRTGGADEAFF
cdr3_nt: TGTGCCAGCAGTCGTACAGGGGGGGCGGATGAAGCTTTCTTT

clone_size: many
v_call: TRBV6-1
d_call: NA
j_call: TRBJ1-1
cdr3_aa: CASRDNFEGVTFF
cdr3_nt: TGTGCCAGCAGGGACAATTTTGAGGGTGTGACTTTCTTT

clone_size: many
v_call: TRBV6-1
d_call: TRBD2
j_call: TRBJ2-7
cdr3_aa: CASSPRLAANYEQYF
cdr3_nt: TGTGCCAGCTCCCCTCGACTAGCGGCTAACTACGAGCAGTACTTC

clone_size: many
v_call: TRBV7-2
d_call: NA
j_call: TRBJ1-1
cdr3_aa: CASSPSGRRTEAFF
cdr3_nt: TGTGCCAGCAGCCCAAGTGGTCGGAGGACTGAAGCTTTCTTT

clone_size: many
v_call: TRBV6-5
d_call: NA
j_call: TRBJ1-2
cdr3_aa: CASSYRGINYGYTF
cdr3_nt: TGTGCCAGCAGTTACAGGGGTATCAACTATGGCTACACCTTC

clone_size: many
v_call: TRBV6-5
d_call: TRBD1
j_call: TRBJ1-1
cdr3_aa: CASSPGQEGLEAFF
cdr3_nt: TGTGCCAGCAGCCCGGGACAGGAAGGACTTGAAGCTTTCTTT

clone_size: many
v_call: TRBV6-2/TRBV6-3
d_call: NA
j_call: TRBJ1-5
cdr3_aa: CASSYDPGGVSNQPQHF
cdr3_nt: TGTGCCAGCAGTTACGACCCAGGAGGGGTTAGCAATCAGCCCCAGCATTTT

clone_size: few
v_call: TRBV7-9
d_call: NA
j_call: TRBJ1-5
cdr3_aa: CASSLVGPNQPQHF
cdr3_nt: TGTGCCAGCAGCTTAGTCGGGCCCAATCAGCCCCAGCATTTT